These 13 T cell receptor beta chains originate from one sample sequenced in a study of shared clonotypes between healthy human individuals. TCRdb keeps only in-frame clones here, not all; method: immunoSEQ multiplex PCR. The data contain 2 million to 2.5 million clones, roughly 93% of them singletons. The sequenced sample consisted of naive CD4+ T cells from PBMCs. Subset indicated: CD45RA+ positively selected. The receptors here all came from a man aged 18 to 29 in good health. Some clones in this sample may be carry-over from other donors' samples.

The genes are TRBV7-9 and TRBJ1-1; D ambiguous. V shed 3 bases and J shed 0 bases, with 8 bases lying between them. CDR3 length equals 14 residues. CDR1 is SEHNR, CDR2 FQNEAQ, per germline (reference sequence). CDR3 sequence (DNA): TGTGCCAGCAGCTTTATTAGAGTGAACACTGAAGCTTTCTTT. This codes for CASSFIRVNTEAFF. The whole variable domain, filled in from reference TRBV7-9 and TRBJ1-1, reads DTGVSQNPRHKITKRGQNVTFRCDPISEHNRLYWYRQTLGQGPEFLTYFQNEAQLEKSRLLSDRFSAERPKGSFSTLEIQRTEQGDSAMYLCASSFIRVNTEAFFGQGTRLTVV.

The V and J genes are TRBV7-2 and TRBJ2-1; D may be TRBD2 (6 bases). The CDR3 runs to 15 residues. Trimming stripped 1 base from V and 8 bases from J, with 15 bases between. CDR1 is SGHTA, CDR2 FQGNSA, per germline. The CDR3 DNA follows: TGTGCCAGCAGCTTAGTGCGCGGAGGGGAAGATGAGCAGTTCTTC. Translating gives CASSLVRGGEDEQFF.

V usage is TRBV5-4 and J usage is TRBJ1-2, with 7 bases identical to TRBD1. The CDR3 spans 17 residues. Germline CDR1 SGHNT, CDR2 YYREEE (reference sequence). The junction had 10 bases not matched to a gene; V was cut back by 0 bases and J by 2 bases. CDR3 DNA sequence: TGTGCCAGCAGCTTGGAAGAAATCGGACAGGAGAACTATGGCTACACCTTC. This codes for CASSLEEIGQENYGYTF. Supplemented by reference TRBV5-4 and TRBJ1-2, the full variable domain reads ETGVTQSPTHLIKTRGQQVTLRCSSQSGHNTVSWYQQALGQGPQFIFQYYREEENGRGNFPPRFSGLQFPNYSSELNVNALELDDSALYLCASSLEEIGQENYGYTFGSGTRLTVV.

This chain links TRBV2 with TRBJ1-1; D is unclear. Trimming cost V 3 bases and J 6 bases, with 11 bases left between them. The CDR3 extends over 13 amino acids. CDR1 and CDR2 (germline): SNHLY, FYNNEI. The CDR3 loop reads CASSDRVTSEAFF. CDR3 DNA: TGTGCCAGCAGTGACCGAGTTACGTCTGAAGCTTTCTTT.

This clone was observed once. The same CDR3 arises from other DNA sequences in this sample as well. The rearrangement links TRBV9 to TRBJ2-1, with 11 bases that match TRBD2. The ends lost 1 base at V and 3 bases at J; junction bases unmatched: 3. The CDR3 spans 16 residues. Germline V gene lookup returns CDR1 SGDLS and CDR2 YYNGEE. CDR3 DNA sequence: TGTGCCAGCAGCGTAACCGGGACTAGCGGCTACAATGAGCAGTTCTTC. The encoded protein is CASSVTGTSGYNEQFF.

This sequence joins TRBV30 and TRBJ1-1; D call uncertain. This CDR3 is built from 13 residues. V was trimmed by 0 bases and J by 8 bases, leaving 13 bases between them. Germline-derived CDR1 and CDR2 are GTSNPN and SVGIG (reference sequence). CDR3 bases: TGTGCCTGGAGTGTCGTGACGGGAGGGGAAGCTTTCTTT. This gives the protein CAWSVVTGGEAFF.

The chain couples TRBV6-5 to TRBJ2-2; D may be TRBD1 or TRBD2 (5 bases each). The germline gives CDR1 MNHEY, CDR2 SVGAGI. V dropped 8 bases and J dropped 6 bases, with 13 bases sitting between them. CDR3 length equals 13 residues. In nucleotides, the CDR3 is TGTGCCAGCTTTCAGGGTAGCGCCGGGGAGCTGTTTTTT. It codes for CASFQGSAGELFF.

CDR3 in amino acids: CSGGATLGADTQYF. As DNA, the CDR3 is TGCAGCGGTGGAGCCACTTTGGGGGCAGATACGCAGTATTTT. This chain connects TRBV29-1 to TRBJ2-3; D tentatively fits TRBD1 or TRBD2 (5 bases each). V lost 7 bases and J 4 bases, leaving 18 bases between the germline ends. Germline loops: CDR1 SQVTM, CDR2 ANQGSEA. This CDR3 contains 14 residues.

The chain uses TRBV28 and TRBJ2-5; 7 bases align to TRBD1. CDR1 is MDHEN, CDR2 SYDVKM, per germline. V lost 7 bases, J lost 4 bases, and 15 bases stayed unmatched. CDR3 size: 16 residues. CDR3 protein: CASNPRTYRGRETQYF. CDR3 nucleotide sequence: TGTGCCAGCAATCCCAGAACTTACAGGGGTCGAGAGACCCAGTACTTC.

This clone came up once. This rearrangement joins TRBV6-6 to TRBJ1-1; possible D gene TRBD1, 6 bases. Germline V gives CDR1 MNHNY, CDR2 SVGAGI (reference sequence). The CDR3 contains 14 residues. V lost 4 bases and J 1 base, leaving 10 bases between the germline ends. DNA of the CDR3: TGTGCCAGCAGTTTGGGGGGCGGGAACACTGAAGCTTTCTTT. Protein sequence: CASSLGGGNTEAFF.

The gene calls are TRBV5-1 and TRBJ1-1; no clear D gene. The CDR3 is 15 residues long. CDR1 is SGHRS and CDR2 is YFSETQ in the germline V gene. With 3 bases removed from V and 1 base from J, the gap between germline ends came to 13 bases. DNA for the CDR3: TGCGCCAGCAGCTGGGCAGGATCTGCGAACACTGAAGCTTTCTTT. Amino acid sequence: CASSWAGSANTEAFF.

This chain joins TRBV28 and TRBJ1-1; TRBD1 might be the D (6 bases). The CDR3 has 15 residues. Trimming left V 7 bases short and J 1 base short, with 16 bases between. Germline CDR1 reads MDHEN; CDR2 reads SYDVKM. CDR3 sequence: CASTVGGSRNTEAFF. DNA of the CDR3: TGTGCCAGCACGGTAGGGGGTTCGAGGAACACTGAAGCTTTCTTT.

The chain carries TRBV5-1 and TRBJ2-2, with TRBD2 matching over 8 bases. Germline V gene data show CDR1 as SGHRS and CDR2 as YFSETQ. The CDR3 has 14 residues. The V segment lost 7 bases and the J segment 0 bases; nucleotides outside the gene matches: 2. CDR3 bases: TGCGCCAGCCTGGGACTAGCGAACACCGGGGAGCTGTTTTTT. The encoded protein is CASLGLANTGELFF.